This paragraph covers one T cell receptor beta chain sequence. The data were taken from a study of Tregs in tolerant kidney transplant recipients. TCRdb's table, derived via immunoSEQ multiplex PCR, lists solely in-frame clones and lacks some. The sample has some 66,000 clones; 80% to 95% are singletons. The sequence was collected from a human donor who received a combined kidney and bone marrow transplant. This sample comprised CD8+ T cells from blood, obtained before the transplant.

CDR3 residues: CASHTTEMNTEAFF. The CDR3 region has the DNA TGTGCCAGCCATACGACAGAAATGAACACTGAAGCTTTCTTT. The chain has TRBV28 and TRBJ1-1; tentatively, D is TRBD1 (5 bases). This CDR3 is built from 14 residues. V shed 8 bases and J shed 0 bases, with 13 bases lying between them. Germline V gene sequence: CDR1 MDHEN, CDR2 SYDVKM.